This TCR beta chain originates from a study of T cell changes during pregnancy in multiple sclerosis. TCRdb keeps only in-frame clones here, not all; method: immunoSEQ multiplex PCR. The sample has about 40,000 clones, 92% seen once. The germline V gene has CDR1 MNHEY and CDR2 SMNVEV (reference sequence). This CDR3 has 16 residues. The V end lost 6 bases, the J end lost 0 bases, and 17 bases lay between the germline ends. The specimen was CD8+ T cells from peripheral blood mononuclear cells, collected in the third trimester of pregnancy. The TCR sequence derives from a female donor with multiple sclerosis, enrolled in a pregnancy study. The genes are TRBV27 and TRBJ1-1; a weak D match, TRBD1 (5 bases). DNA of the CDR3: TGTGCCAGCAGACCCATTCTTGACAGCATGAACACTGAAGCTTTCTTT. Its translation is CASRPILDSMNTEAFF.